The 20 T cell receptor beta chains in this list originate from one sample, sequenced in a study of T cells in Graves' hyperthyroidism and ophthalmopathy. RNA transcripts provided the source from which TCR beta CDR3 regions were amplified. First-round RT-PCR of the TCR CDR3 relied on the HTBI primer set. Using its own MiXCR run on the multiplex PCR reads, TCRdb lists one record per CDR3 protein. The sample has some 350,000 distinct CDR3 sequences, about 18% seen once. Sequenced input: blood. Every receptor here comes from a woman aged 18-29 years with Graves' hyperthyroidism.

At least ten counts were recorded for this clonotype. The rearrangement uses TRBV13 and TRBJ1-2; D uncertain. Germline V gene sequence: CDR1 PRHDT, CDR2 FYEKMQ (reference sequence). V was cut by 5 bases and J by 0 bases, with 7 bases left in between. The CDR3 has 13 amino acids. CDR3 region: CASSLQANYGYTF. The CDR3 nucleotides read TGTGCCAGCAGCCTCCAAGCTAACTATGGCTACACCTTC.

This clonotype was picked up many times. The chain couples TRBV6-5 to TRBJ1-1; D unclear. The V gene lost 6 bases and the J gene lost 0 bases, with 8 bases spanning the gap. CDR3 size: 13 residues. Germline CDR1 and CDR2: MNHEY and SVGAGI. In DNA form, the CDR3 reads TGTGCCAGCAGGCAGACGGTGAACACTGAAGCTTTCTTT. As protein: CASRQTVNTEAFF.

This chain joins TRBV7-8 and TRBJ1-5; tentative D call: TRBD1 (6 bases). Germline-derived CDR1 and CDR2 are SGHVS and FQNEAQ. The CDR3 loop spans 13 amino acids. Trimming shortened V by 5 bases and J by 10 bases, and 15 bases separated the two germline ends. In DNA, the CDR3 is TGTGCCAGCAGCCCGGACAGTTTTGAACCCCAGCATTTT. This gives the protein CASSPDSFEPQHF. Filled out from reference TRBV7-8 and TRBJ1-5, the complete variable domain reads GAGVSQSPRYKVAKRGQDVALRCDPISGHVSLFWYQQALGQGPEFLTYFQNEAQLDKSGLPSDRFFAERPEGSVSTLKIQRTQQEDSAVYLCASSPDSFEPQHFGDGTRLSIL.

This clonotype has ten or more counts. This sequence joins TRBV5-1 and TRBJ2-7; D is unresolved. The germline CDR1 and CDR2 sequences are SGHRS and YFSETQ. The CDR3 contains 15 residues. V gave up 2 bases and J gave up 0 bases, with 12 bases separating them. CDR3 loop: CASSLGSEHSYEQYF. The CDR3 DNA reads as TGCGCCAGCAGCTTAGGGTCAGAGCACTCCTACGAGCAGTACTTC.

The sample holds many counts of this clonotype. V usage is TRBV20-1 and J usage is TRBJ1-1; D gene unclear. The germline V gene encodes CDR1 DFQATT and CDR2 SNEGSKA (reference sequence). This CDR3 region has 16 residues. V was cut by 3 bases and J by 0 bases, with 17 bases left in between. CDR3 nucleotide sequence: TGCAGTGCTAGGACCGCCGGTTACTCAATGAACACTGAAGCTTTCTTT. As protein: CSARTAGYSMNTEAFF.

Many counts were recorded for this clonotype. V and J are TRBV6-5 and TRBJ1-2; D is unresolved. This CDR3 region has 13 residues. Germline V gene sequence: CDR1 MNHEY, CDR2 SVGAGI. The V end lost 5 bases, the J end lost 2 bases, and 9 bases lay between the germline ends. For the CDR3, the DNA is TGTGCCAGCAGTCAGTCAGAGAACTATGGCTACACCTTC. It specifies CASSQSENYGYTF.

To note about this clonotype: A much larger clone differs from this one at a single base, so this may be a read error. This likely comes from a read error, as the CDR3 has no conserved phenylalanine or tryptophan at its end. V usage is TRBV28 and J usage is TRBJ1-5; D not certain. CDR3 length: 14 amino acids. Trimming stripped 3 bases from V and 4 bases from J, with 10 bases between. CDR1 is MDHEN, CDR2 SYDVKM, per germline. In DNA, the CDR3 is TGTGCCAGCAGTTTCCGTCTGGGGAATCAGCCCCAGCATTTG. Translating it yields CASSFRLGNQPQHL.

This clonotype was seen at least ten times. The V gene is TRBV12-3 or TRBV12-4, the J gene TRBJ2-7; weak D call: TRBD2 (5 bases). The CDR3 has 13 amino acids. V dropped 6 bases and J dropped 1 base, with 10 bases sitting between them. For the CDR3, the DNA is TGTGCCAGCAGCGCCAGGAGGTCCTACGAGCAGTACTTC. Protein: CASSARRSYEQYF.

The chain joins TRBV12-3 or TRBV12-4 to TRBJ2-5, with TRBD2 matching over 8 bases. Trimming took 6 bases from V and 3 from J; bases not matched to a gene: 6. The CDR3 contains 14 residues. CDR3 amino acids: CASSVGRGEETQYF. Written as DNA, the CDR3 is TGTGCCAGCAGCGTCGGGAGGGGGGAAGAGACCCAGTACTTC.

V usage is TRBV3-1 and J usage is TRBJ2-7; D is undetermined. Trimming took 2 bases from V and 4 from J, leaving 6 bases between them. Germline V gene sequence: CDR1 LGHDT, CDR2 YNNKEL (reference sequence). This CDR3 is built from 12 residues. CDR3 in DNA: TGTGCCAGCAGCCAATTCTTGTACGAGCAGTACTTC. Protein: CASSQFLYEQYF.

The sample holds many counts of this clonotype. The chain is built from TRBV7-2 and TRBJ1-2; tentatively, D is TRBD1 (6 bases). CDR1 and CDR2 from the germline V gene are SGHTA and FQGNSA. CDR3 length equals 13 residues. V was cut by 5 bases and J by 4 bases, with 11 bases left in between. CDR3 bases: TGTGCCAGCAGCCGTGACAGGATCTATGGCTACACCTTC. It yields the protein CASSRDRIYGYTF.

The V and J genes are TRBV28 and TRBJ2-5; tentatively, D is TRBD1 (6 bases). V was trimmed by 3 bases and J by 1 base, leaving 9 bases between them. The CDR3 loop spans 14 amino acids. From germline, CDR1 is MDHEN and CDR2 SYDVKM. The CDR3 nucleotides read TGTGCCAGCAGTTTCGGACAGTCCCAAGAGACCCAGTACTTC. Translation: CASSFGQSQETQYF.

This clonotype has a handful of counts. V usage is TRBV4-1 and J usage is TRBJ2-7; weak D call: TRBD2 (5 bases). V lost 3 bases, J lost 3 bases, and 15 bases lay in between. The CDR3 covers 15 residues. Germline V gene data show CDR1 as MGHRA and CDR2 as YSYEKL. CDR3 in DNA: TGCGCCAGCAGCCACGGACGAGGGCTGGTCTACGAGCAGTACTTC. The encoded protein is CASSHGRGLVYEQYF.

CDR3 DNA sequence: TGTGCCAGCAGCTTAGGTCACAGGGGCTCCTACGAGCAGTACTTC. This codes for CASSLGHRGSYEQYF. This chain links TRBV11-2 with TRBJ2-7; the match to TRBD1 covers 7 bases. The germline V gene has CDR1 SGHAT and CDR2 FQNNGV. The V and J ends lost 1 base and 0 bases, in that order; junction bases with no gene match: 3. This CDR3 region has 15 residues.

This clonotype was detected ten times or more. This chain joins TRBV25-1 and TRBJ1-1, with D tentatively TRBD1 (5 bases). There are 12 residues in the CDR3. Germline V gene data show CDR1 as MGHDK and CDR2 as SYGVNS. Trimming shortened V by 4 bases and J by 12 bases, and 15 bases separated the two germline ends. The CDR3 DNA sequence: TGTGCCAGCAGTGGTCGCGGGGCTTCGCCTTTCTTT. This translates into CASSGRGASPFF.

This clonotype has a single count. The rearrangement uses TRBV6-1 and TRBJ1-2, with a weak D call TRBD1 (5 bases). The CDR3 covers 13 residues. CDR1 is MNHNS, CDR2 SASEGT, per germline. Trimming left V 7 bases short and J 2 bases short, with 11 bases between. The CDR3 region has the DNA TGTGCCAGCACCCGAGGGGAGAACTATGGCTACACCTTC. Its translation is CASTRGENYGYTF.

V usage is TRBV4-1 and J usage is TRBJ2-5, with a possible D match to TRBD1 (5 bases). The CDR3 runs to 16 residues. The V gene lost 4 bases and the J gene lost 5 bases, with 20 bases spanning the gap. Germline V gives CDR1 MGHRA, CDR2 YSYEKL. CDR3: CASSLRPLGAMETQYF. Written as DNA, the CDR3 is TGCGCCAGCAGCCTTCGACCCTTAGGGGCAATGGAGACCCAGTACTTC.

This clonotype was recorded many times. V usage is TRBV7-6 and J usage is TRBJ2-7, with D perhaps assigned TRBD1 or TRBD2 (5 bases each). The germline V gene encodes CDR1 SGHVS and CDR2 FNYEAQ. V lost 1 base and J lost 6, with 13 bases in between. This CDR3 is built from 14 residues. CDR3 in amino acids: CASSLDPEGSEQYF. The CDR3 nucleotides are TGTGCCAGCAGCTTAGATCCCGAGGGGAGCGAGCAGTACTTC.

The table lists this clonotype with many counts. V and J are TRBV6-1 and TRBJ2-7; no reliable D call. Germline-derived CDR1 and CDR2 are MNHNS and SASEGT. The CDR3 is made up of 14 amino acids. V was clipped by 1 base and J by 6 bases, with 13 bases between them. For the CDR3, the DNA is TGTGCCAGCAGTGAAGGGGCAGGCTCCCTCGAGCAGTACTTC. This sequence encodes CASSEGAGSLEQYF.

This clonotype was detected ten times or more. The chain recombines TRBV2 with TRBJ1-1; 7 bases are a match to TRBD1. The CDR3 sequence is 13 residues long. From germline, CDR1 is SNHLY and CDR2 FYNNEI. Germline trimming cut 2 bases from V and 3 bases from J; bases unmatched to any gene: 0. The CDR3 protein is CASSEQGDTEAFF. The DNA for the CDR3 is TGTGCCAGCAGTGAACAGGGGGACACTGAAGCTTTCTTT.